This TCR beta chain was captured by sequencing in a study of response to subunit inactivated influenza vaccine. Deletions cut 1 base from V and 4 bases from J, with 19 bases between. The CDR3 runs 17 residues. Per germline, CDR1 LGHNA and CDR2 YSLEER. Notes on the study in general: Researchers suggested that each seasonal influenza vaccination recruits few new T cells.

TCRdb processed the RT-PCR reads anew with MiXCR; each CDR3 protein has one entry. This table has 530,000 or so distinct CDR3 sequences, 11% to 15% appearing once. This clonotype has only a few counts. The antigen remains unidentified. The J gene is TRBJ1-1, the V gene TRBV4-3, with a weak D call TRBD1 (6 bases). This sequence was found in a man in his fifties who received an inactivated influenza vaccine. The specimen comprised PBMCs from blood, sampled 11 to 12 days after vaccination. The CDR3 sequence: CASSQVPMGAGGTEAFF. In DNA, the CDR3 is TGCGCCAGCAGCCAAGTCCCCATGGGGGCGGGTGGCACTGAAGCTTTCTTT.